The 5 T cell receptor beta chains given below trace back to one sample, sequenced in a study of OX40 agonist ivuxolimab in advanced cancers. Sequencing was performed with immunoSEQ multiplex PCR; in TCRdb, only in-frame clones are kept and a portion is missing. This table holds 50,000 or so clones, about 83% found once. Sequencing used CD4+ or CD8+ T cells sorted from blood, obtained in a trial of the OX40 agonist ivuxolimab. The receptors derive from an adult with an advanced solid tumor such as melanoma, head and neck, liver or kidney cancer.

The gene calls are TRBV5-1 and TRBJ2-3, with D perhaps matching TRBD1 (6 bases). There are 15 residues in the CDR3. Germline CDR1 and CDR2: SGHRS and YFSETQ. V was clipped by 4 bases and J by 0 bases, with 12 bases between them. The CDR3 DNA reads TGCGCCAGCAGCAACCGACAGGATAGCACAGATACGCAGTATTTT. Protein product: CASSNRQDSTDTQYF.

This chain uses TRBV7-8 with TRBJ2-5, with D possibly TRBD2 on 7 matching bases. Germline CDR1 SGHVS, CDR2 FQNEAQ. V dropped 5 bases and J dropped 1 base, with 14 bases sitting between them. The CDR3 runs to 15 residues. The CDR3 DNA reads TGTGCCAGCAGCCCGCAAAGGGGGGGCCAAGAGACCCAGTACTTC. This sequence encodes CASSPQRGGQETQYF. Supplemented by reference TRBV7-8 and TRBJ2-5, the full variable domain reads GAGVSQSPRYKVAKRGQDVALRCDPISGHVSLFWYQQALGQGPEFLTYFQNEAQLDKSGLPSDRFFAERPEGSVSTLKIQRTQQEDSAVYLCASSPQRGGQETQYFGPGTRLLVL.

The V gene is TRBV18, the J gene TRBJ1-6; D might be TRBD1 (5 bases). CDR3 length equals 14 residues. Per germline, CDR1 KGHSH and CDR2 LQKENI. V was cut by 1 base and J by 6 bases, with 7 bases left in between. CDR3 in amino acids: CASSPQGFNSPLHF. DNA for the CDR3: TGTGCCAGCTCACCACAGGGGTTTAATTCACCCCTCCACTTT. The full variable domain, with the rest looked up from reference TRBV18 and TRBJ1-6, is NAGVMQNPRHLVRRRGQEARLRCSPMKGHSHVYWYRQLPEEGLKFMVYLQKENIIDESGMPKERFSAEFPKEGPSILRIQQVVRGDSAAYFCASSPQGFNSPLHFGNGTRLTVT.

This chain uses TRBV27 with TRBJ2-5; 7 bases are shared with TRBD2. Germline V lookup: CDR1 MNHEY, CDR2 SMNVEV (reference sequence). The CDR3 extends over 15 amino acids. Losses at the gene ends were 3 bases for V and 5 bases for J; bases not matched to a gene: 9. The CDR3 is CASSLSAGTSETQYF. The CDR3 nucleotides are TGTGCCAGCAGTTTGTCAGCGGGAACCTCGGAGACCCAGTACTTC.

This chain connects TRBV7-2 to TRBJ2-5; D is ambiguous. The DNA matches TRBJ2-7 better at its end, which makes the J call doubtful. CDR3 length: 16 amino acids. The germline V gene encodes CDR1 SGHTA and CDR2 FQGNSA. The CDR3: CASSLGLVRPSYEQYF. The CDR3 DNA sequence: TGTGCCAGCAGCTTAGGCCTAGTTCGCCCCTCCTACGAGCAGTACTTC.